These 24 T cell receptor beta chains were all obtained from the same sample, sequenced in a study of T cells in Graves' hyperthyroidism and ophthalmopathy. Amplification of TCR beta CDR3 regions was performed using RNA transcripts as template. Primed by the HTBI set, a first-round RT-PCR was run on the TCR CDR3. TCRdb passed the multiplex PCR reads through MiXCR, listing each CDR3 protein once. The data hold about 350,000 distinct CDR3 sequences, with around 13% observed a single time. The source material was blood. The receptor set was obtained from a young woman with Graves' hyperthyroidism.

Regarding this clonotype: An end of the junction differs from the germline gene, which may be a read error. The V and J genes are TRBV28 and TRBJ2-1; 9 bases agree with TRBD2. The CDR3 has 17 residues. CDR1 and CDR2 (germline): MDHEN, SYDVKM. The CDR3 spells CASSPPWGAGGPSEQLF. DNA for the CDR3: TGTGCCAGCAGTCCCCCGTGGGGCGCGGGAGGGCCCTCTGAGCAGCTCTTC.

This clonotype showed up many times. The gene calls are TRBV7-9 and TRBJ1-1; 7 bases line up with TRBD1. CDR1 and CDR2 (germline): SEHNR, FQNEAQ (reference sequence). The CDR3 runs 19 residues. The ends lost 0 bases at V and 0 bases at J; junction bases unmatched: 13. CDR3 in DNA: TGTGCCAGCAGCTTAGCAGCATTCAGGGGGGCAAGGATGAACACTGAAGCTTTCTTT. This encodes CASSLAAFRGARMNTEAFF.

This clonotype has ten or more counts. This chain connects TRBV12-3 or TRBV12-4 to TRBJ1-5, with unresolved D. V lost 9 bases and J lost 0, with 6 bases in between. The CDR3 covers 12 residues. DNA for the CDR3: TGTGCCAGTGGGGATAGCAATCAGCCCCAGCATTTT. Its translation: CASGDSNQPQHF.

V usage is TRBV10-3 and J usage is TRBJ2-4, with 11 bases aligning to TRBD2. This CDR3 is 16 amino acids long. CDR1 and CDR2 from the germline V gene are ENHRY and SYGVKD. V lost 2 bases to trimming and J lost 3 bases; unmatched junction nucleotides: 3. Here the CDR3 reads CAISEDSGRGKNIQYF. The CDR3 region has the DNA TGTGCCATCAGTGAGGATAGCGGGAGGGGCAAAAACATTCAGTACTTC.

This clonotype was found many times. The rearrangement links TRBV19 to TRBJ2-3, with D unclear. V was shortened by 9 bases and J by 4 bases, with 8 bases between the two germline ends. The germline V gene has CDR1 LNHDA and CDR2 SQIVND (reference sequence). The length of the CDR3 is 11 residues. Written as DNA, the CDR3 is TGTGCCAGCAGCCGAGCAGATACGCAGTATTTT. It codes for CASSRADTQYF.

In its sample, this clonotype was seen once. A read error may explain this, as a much larger clone is one base away. V is TRBV5-8 and J is TRBJ2-5; TRBD2 agrees at 11 bases. Germline assignment: CDR1 SGHTS and CDR2 YDEGEE. The trim removed 4 bases at V and 4 bases at J, leaving 9 bases unmatched. The CDR3 sequence is 16 residues long. The CDR3 bases are TGTGCCAGCAGCCCCGGGACTAGCGGCACCCGAGAGACCCAGTACTTC. Translating it yields CASSPGTSGTRETQYF.

The V and J genes are TRBV20-1 and TRBJ2-7, with 8 bases that match TRBD1. J lost 3 bases, V lost 1 base, and 2 bases had no gene match. The CDR3 contains 13 residues. Germline CDR1 reads DFQATT; CDR2 reads SNEGSKA (reference sequence). Here the CDR3 DNA reads TGCAGTGCTAGAGCGGACAGGGTCTACGAGCAGTACTTC. Encoded protein: CSARADRVYEQYF.

This rearrangement joins TRBV5-1 to TRBJ2-5; D is possibly TRBD1 (5 bases). Germline V lookup: CDR1 SGHRS, CDR2 YFSETQ. CDR3 length: 15 amino acids. V shed 4 bases and J shed 3 bases, with 16 bases lying between them. CDR3 nucleotide sequence: TGCGCCAGCAGCCCCGAAACCTCGACAGAAGAGACCCAGTACTTC. Encoded protein: CASSPETSTEETQYF.

This clonotype has a count of ten or more. The genes are TRBV19 and TRBJ1-1, with TRBD1 matching 9 bases. Germline CDR1 is LNHDA and CDR2 is SQIVND (reference sequence). V shed 2 bases, J shed 0 bases, and the junction held 4 bases outside the gene matches. The length of the CDR3 is 16 residues. This CDR3 reads CASSIWGQGLNTEAFF. The CDR3 DNA sequence: TGTGCCAGTAGTATATGGGGACAGGGATTGAACACTGAAGCTTTCTTT.

The chain links TRBV6-1 to TRBJ2-1; D gene ambiguous. This CDR3 comprises 12 residues. V was clipped by 3 bases and J by 13 bases, with 13 bases between them. The germline V gene encodes CDR1 MNHNS and CDR2 SASEGT. The CDR3, as DNA: TGTGCCAGCAGTGACCCCCCATTGGTCCAGTTCTTC. Encoded protein: CASSDPPLVQFF.

The rearrangement joins TRBV24-1 to TRBJ2-1, with TRBD2 identical over 8 bases. CDR3 length: 14 amino acids. CDR1 is KGHDR, CDR2 SFDVKD, per germline. The V gene end was trimmed by 2 bases and the J gene end by 9 bases; junction bases not matched to a gene: 5. CDR3 sequence: CATSDSWTSSEQFF. The CDR3 nucleotides are TGTGCCACCAGTGATTCATGGACTAGCAGTGAGCAGTTCTTC.

There are a few counts of this clonotype. J is TRBJ1-2 and V is TRBV12-3 or TRBV12-4, with D hard to call. The CDR3 is 14 residues long. Between the trimmed V and J ends, which lost 0 bases and 9 bases, there was a span of 14 bases. Here the CDR3 DNA reads TGTGCCAGCAGTTTAGCGCTAAGTGGACGGCGCTACACCTTC. Translating it yields CASSLALSGRRYTF.

J is TRBJ2-1 and V is TRBV19, with D possibly matching TRBD2 (6 bases). CDR1 is LNHDA and CDR2 is SQIVND in the germline V gene (reference sequence). V shed 1 base and J shed 1 base, with 11 bases lying between them. The CDR3 is 16 residues long. CDR3: CASSIVLGLSYNEQFF. As DNA, the CDR3 is TGTGCCAGTAGTATAGTGTTAGGACTATCCTACAATGAGCAGTTCTTC.

The chain has TRBV2 and TRBJ2-7, with D maybe TRBD2 (6 bases). CDR1 and CDR2 (germline): SNHLY, FYNNEI. The CDR3 is 14 residues long. Trimming removed 7 bases at V and 5 bases at J, with 18 bases between. The CDR3 loop reads CASIRSGSRNEQYF. The CDR3, as DNA: TGTGCCAGCATTCGAAGCGGGTCTCGGAACGAGCAGTACTTC. Full variable domain (outside the CDR3, taken from reference TRBV2 and TRBJ2-7): EPEVTQTPSHQVTQMGQEVILRCVPISNHLYFYWYRQILGQKVEFLVSFYNNEISEKSEIFDDQFSVERPDGSNFTLKIRSTKLEDSAMYFCASIRSGSRNEQYFGPGTRLTVT.

This clonotype has a count of ten or more. The chain joins TRBV12-3 or TRBV12-4 to TRBJ1-1; TRBD1 matches 8 bases. The V segment lost 9 bases and the J segment 0 bases; nucleotides outside the gene matches: 3. CDR3 size: 13 residues. CDR3: CASRDRMNTEAFF. CDR3 coding DNA: TGTGCCAGTCGGGACAGGATGAACACTGAAGCTTTCTTT.

This clonotype showed up many times. The chain uses TRBV28 and TRBJ2-1; no clear D. The V and J ends lost 6 bases and 4 bases respectively, with 7 bases between them. Looked up from germline, CDR1 is MDHEN and CDR2 is SYDVKM. This CDR3 has 12 residues. The CDR3 protein is CASRPQYNEQFF. CDR3 DNA sequence: TGTGCCAGCAGACCACAATACAATGAGCAGTTCTTC.

This clonotype was picked up a small number of times. J is TRBJ2-7 and V is TRBV20-1, with D hard to call. Germline V gives CDR1 DFQATT, CDR2 SNEGSKA (reference sequence). This CDR3 comprises 15 residues. V was clipped by 2 bases and J by 3 bases, with 17 bases between them. CDR3 coding DNA: TGCAGTGCTAGAACGCGCACCGTAAAAGACTACGAGCAGTACTTC. Its protein is CSARTRTVKDYEQYF.

This clonotype was seen at least ten times. This chain connects TRBV7-2 to TRBJ1-1; 9 nucleotides match TRBD1. CDR1 is SGHTA, CDR2 FQGNSA, per germline. The CDR3 spans 16 residues. V dropped 3 bases and J dropped 0; count of bases not matched to a gene: 5. CDR3 loop: CASSFGTGRMNTEAFF. The CDR3 bases are TGTGCCAGCAGCTTCGGGACAGGGCGGATGAACACTGAAGCTTTCTTT.

This clonotype was found many times. The chain joins TRBV12-3 or TRBV12-4 to TRBJ1-4; no reliable D call. V was shortened by 4 bases and J by 4 bases, with 34 bases between the two germline ends. The CDR3 is 22 amino acids. CDR3 in amino acids: CASSYSHLITSSTTTDNEKLFF. CDR3 sequence (DNA): TGTGCCAGCAGTTATTCCCACCTGATAACTTCATCGACGACAACAGATAATGAAAAACTGTTTTTT.

The sample holds many counts of this clonotype. This sequence joins TRBV12-3 or TRBV12-4 and TRBJ2-3; 8 nucleotides agree with TRBD2. V trimming: 3 bases; J trimming: 6 bases; junction bases outside the gene matches: 8. CDR3 length: 15 residues. As DNA, the CDR3 is TGTGCCAGCAGTTTGGGGACTAGGCCCTCCGATACGCAGTATTTT. Its translation: CASSLGTRPSDTQYF.

This clonotype occurred many times. J is TRBJ2-2 and V is TRBV2; D perhaps matches TRBD1 (6 bases). V was cut by 6 bases and J by 2 bases, with 10 bases left in between. Germline V lookup: CDR1 SNHLY, CDR2 FYNNEI. This CDR3 has 14 amino acids. DNA of the CDR3: TGTGCCAGCAGGGGGACAAGAAACACCGGGGAGCTGTTTTTT. It codes for CASRGTRNTGELFF. Using reference TRBV2 and TRBJ2-2 for the parts outside the CDR3, the full variable domain is EPEVTQTPSHQVTQMGQEVILRCVPISNHLYFYWYRQILGQKVEFLVSFYNNEISEKSEIFDDQFSVERPDGSNFTLKIRSTKLEDSAMYFCASRGTRNTGELFFGEGSRLTVL.

The chain combines TRBV7-9 with TRBJ2-7, with a possible D match to TRBD1 (7 bases). Germline lookup yields CDR1 SEHNR and CDR2 FQNEAQ (reference sequence). V lost 5 bases, J lost 5 bases, and 22 bases lay in between. The CDR3 has 16 residues. The DNA for the CDR3 is TGTGCCAGCAGCGTTGGGAACAGGGGACTCGATAACGAGCAGTACTTC. Residues: CASSVGNRGLDNEQYF.

The chain recombines TRBV30 with TRBJ1-1; D call uncertain. Germline V gene data show CDR1 as GTSNPN and CDR2 as SVGIG (reference sequence). Trimming removed 5 bases at V and 11 bases at J, with 21 bases between. This CDR3 contains 13 residues. The DNA for the CDR3 is TGTGCCTGGGAACCAGCTGGTAGCGAGCTTGCTTTCTTT. This codes for CAWEPAGSELAFF.

Concerning this clonotype itself: A much larger clone lies one base from this, so it may be a read error. V usage is TRBV24-1 and J usage is TRBJ1-2, with D maybe TRBD1 (5 bases). CDR3 size: 14 residues. Germline V CDR1 and CDR2: KGHDR, SFDVKD. The V and J ends lost 4 bases and 4 bases respectively, with 12 bases between them. For the CDR3, the DNA is TGTGCCACCAGTGACCAGGGCTGGAGCTATGGCTACACCTTC. It encodes CATSDQGWSYGYTF.